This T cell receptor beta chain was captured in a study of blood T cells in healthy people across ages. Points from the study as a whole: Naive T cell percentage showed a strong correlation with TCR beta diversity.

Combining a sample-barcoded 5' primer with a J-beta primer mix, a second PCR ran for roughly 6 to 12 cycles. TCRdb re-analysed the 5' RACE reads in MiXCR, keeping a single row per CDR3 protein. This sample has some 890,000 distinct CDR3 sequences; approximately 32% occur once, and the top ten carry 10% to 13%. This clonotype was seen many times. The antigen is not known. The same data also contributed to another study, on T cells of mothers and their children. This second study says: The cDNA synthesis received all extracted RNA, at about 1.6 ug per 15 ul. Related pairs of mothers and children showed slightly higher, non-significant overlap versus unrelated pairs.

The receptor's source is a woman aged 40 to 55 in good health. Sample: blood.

The CDR3 is CASSLAPNYEQYF. As DNA, the CDR3 is TGCGCCAGCAGCTTGGCCCCAAACTACGAGCAGTACTTC. The V and J genes are TRBV5-1 and TRBJ2-7; D gene unclear. The CDR3 is 13 amino acids. Germline V gene sequence: CDR1 SGHRS, CDR2 YFSETQ. The V and J ends lost 0 bases and 3 bases respectively, with 7 bases between them.